Listed here is a single T cell receptor beta chain. This receptor's antigen is unknown. Base qualities are not at hand, and no much larger clone is one base apart. These data originate in a study of CD8 T cells in ankylosing spondylitis (dated by TCRdb to about 2017). Regarding the study in general: To find TCR variants linked to disease, the study profiled T cell receptor beta repertoires in ankylosing spondylitis patients and healthy donors. Peripheral blood samples were taken, and synovial fluid was additionally collected from ankylosing spondylitis patients. The full study cohort comprised about 23 ankylosing spondylitis patients and 110 or so healthy donors.

The run used an Illumina HiSeq 2500. Quantitative 5'-RACE with molecular barcodes was used to prepare TCR beta libraries. Concerning the study's data processing: To identify disease-linked TCR variants, a new computational method was used, one built on a probabilistic model of VDJ rearrangement. TCRdb passed the public sequencing reads through fastp at Q25 and MiXCR, retaining productive beta sequences. Every distinct CDR3 protein forms one entry, paired with its most common genes and DNA. The authors' filters were not applied to this entry. This sample gives about 440,000 distinct CDR3 sequences in total; roughly a sixth of them show up just once. The top ten constitute approximately 1% of the sample. The study at large found these results: In peripheral blood, the disease-linked clones were found at relatively low frequencies and had a CD8+ phenotype. The disease-linked clones were reported as significantly enriched in matched synovial fluid samples from ankylosing spondylitis patients. A TCR beta motif of several highly homologous amino acid variants appeared characteristic of blood from ankylosing spondylitis patients. Some of the motif variants had been reported before in the synovial fluid and blood of reactive arthritis patients, a finding that suggests common disease-initiation mechanisms.

The origin of this receptor is a male donor with ankylosing spondylitis. The sample taken for sequencing was blood, either unsorted or a sorted T cell fraction (not recorded which).

The CDR3 has the sequence CASSPLASMNTEAFF. The nucleotide sequence is given as TGTGCCAGCTCACCCCTTGCGAGCATGAACACTGAAGCTTTCTTT. The chain couples TRBV18 to TRBJ1-1; the D gene lacks a confident call. Inclusive of the bounding cysteine and phenylalanine, the CDR3 is 15 residues long. Only the CDR3 part of the read is kept: 45 bases, read in frame from the first base. A distance of 11 bases separates the germline ends of V and J, which lose 3 bases and 0 bases respectively. Taken from the germline V gene, the CDR1 and CDR2 loops are KGHSH and LQKENI.